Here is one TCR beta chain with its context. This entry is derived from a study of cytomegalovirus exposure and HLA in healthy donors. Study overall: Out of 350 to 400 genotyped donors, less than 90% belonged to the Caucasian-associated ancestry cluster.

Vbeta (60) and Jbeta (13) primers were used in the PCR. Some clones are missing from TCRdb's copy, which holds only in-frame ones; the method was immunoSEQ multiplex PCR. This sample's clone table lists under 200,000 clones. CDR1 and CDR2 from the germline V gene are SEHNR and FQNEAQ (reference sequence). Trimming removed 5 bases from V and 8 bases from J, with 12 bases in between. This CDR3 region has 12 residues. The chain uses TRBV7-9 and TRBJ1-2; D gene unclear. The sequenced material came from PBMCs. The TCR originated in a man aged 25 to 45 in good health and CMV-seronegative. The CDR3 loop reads CASSLTWAGYTF. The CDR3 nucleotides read TGTGCCAGCAGCCTCACTTGGGCCGGCTACACCTTC.